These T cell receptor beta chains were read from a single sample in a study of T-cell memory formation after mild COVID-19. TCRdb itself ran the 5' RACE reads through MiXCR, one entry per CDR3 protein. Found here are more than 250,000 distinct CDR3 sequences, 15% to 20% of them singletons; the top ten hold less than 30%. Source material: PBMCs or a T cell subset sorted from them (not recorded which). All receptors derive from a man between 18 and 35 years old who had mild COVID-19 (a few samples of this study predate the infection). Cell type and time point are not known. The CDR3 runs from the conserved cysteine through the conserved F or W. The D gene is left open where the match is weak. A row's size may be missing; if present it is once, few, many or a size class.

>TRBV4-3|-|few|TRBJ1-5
CASSQEWGRGQPQHF
TGCGCCAGCAGCCAAGAGTGGGGGAGAGGACAGCCCCAGCATTTT
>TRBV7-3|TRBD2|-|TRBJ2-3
CASSLRGSGGSTDTQYF
TGTGCCAGCAGCTTAAGGGGAAGCGGGGGGAGCACAGATACGCAGTATTTT
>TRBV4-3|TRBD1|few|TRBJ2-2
CASSQDPGTGAYGELFF
TGCGCCAGCAGCCAAGATCCCGGGACAGGGGCATACGGGGAGCTGTTTTTT
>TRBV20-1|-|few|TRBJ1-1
CSASRGNLGTEAFF
TGCAGTGCTAGTAGAGGTAACCTGGGCACTGAAGCTTTCTTT
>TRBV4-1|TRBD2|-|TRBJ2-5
CASSPSGSGLGSQETQYF
TGCGCCAGCAGCCCATCGGGGTCGGGACTAGGTTCTCAAGAGACCCAGTACTTC
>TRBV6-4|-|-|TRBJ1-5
CASSDGMGPQHF
TGTGCCAGCAGTGACGGTATGGGGCCCCAGCATTTT
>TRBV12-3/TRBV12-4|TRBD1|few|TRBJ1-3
CASRLRDRGWDTIYF
TGTGCCAGCAGACTAAGGGACAGGGGTTGGGACACCATATATTTT
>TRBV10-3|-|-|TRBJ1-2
CAISESRTAGWYGYTF
TGTGCCATCAGTGAGTCACGGACAGCTGGCTGGTATGGCTACACCTTC
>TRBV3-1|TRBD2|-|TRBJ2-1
CASSHPERLSGGSYNEQFF
TGTGCCAGCAGCCACCCCGAAAGACTTAGCGGGGGGTCCTACAATGAGCAGTTCTTC
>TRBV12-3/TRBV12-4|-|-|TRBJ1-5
CASSLEGGNQPQHF
TGTGCCAGCAGTTTAGAGGGGGGCAATCAGCCCCAGCATTTT
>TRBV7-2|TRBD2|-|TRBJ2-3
CASSFTSGFTDTQYF
TGTGCCAGCAGCTTTACTAGCGGGTTCACAGATACGCAGTATTTT
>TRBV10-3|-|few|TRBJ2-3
CATRGTDTQYF
TGTGCTACGCGGGGCACAGATACGCAGTATTTT
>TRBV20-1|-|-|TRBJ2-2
CSAPRHHSNTGELFF
TGCAGTGCTCCGCGTCACCACTCGAACACCGGGGAGCTGTTTTTT
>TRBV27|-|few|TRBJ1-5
CASSQRGREVDQPQHF
TGTGCCAGCAGTCAGAGGGGGAGGGAAGTTGATCAGCCCCAGCATTTT
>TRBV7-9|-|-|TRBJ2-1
CASSSRANNEQFF
TGTGCCAGCAGCTCCCGGGCCAACAATGAGCAGTTCTTC
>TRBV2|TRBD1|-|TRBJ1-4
CASRDRGTEKLFF
TGTGCCAGCCGGGACAGGGGGACTGAAAAACTGTTTTTT
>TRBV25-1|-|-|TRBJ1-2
CASSGGYGYTF
TGTGCCAGCAGTGGGGGGTATGGCTACACCTTC
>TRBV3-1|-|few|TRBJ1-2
CASSQDRGIVNYGYTF
TGTGCCAGCAGCCAAGATCGGGGCATCGTCAACTATGGCTACACCTTC
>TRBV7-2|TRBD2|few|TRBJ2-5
CASSPRTSQETQYF
TGTGCCAGCAGCCCTCGGACTAGTCAAGAGACCCAGTACTTC
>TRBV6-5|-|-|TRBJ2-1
CASSYAVDGNEQFF
TGTGCCAGCAGTTACGCGGTGGACGGGAATGAGCAGTTCTTC
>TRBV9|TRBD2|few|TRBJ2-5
CASSVGLAGGLKTQYF
TGTGCCAGCAGCGTCGGACTAGCGGGGGGGCTGAAGACCCAGTACTTC
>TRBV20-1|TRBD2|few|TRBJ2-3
CSASLGAGGPDTQYF
TGCAGTGCTAGCCTCGGGGCGGGGGGGCCAGATACGCAGTATTTT
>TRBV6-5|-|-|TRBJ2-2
CASSEQGLPTGELFF
TGTGCCAGCAGTGAACAGGGCCTCCCCACCGGGGAGCTGTTTTTT
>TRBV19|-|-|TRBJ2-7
CASSPPATDEQYF
TGTGCCAGTAGTCCCCCGGCGACCGACGAGCAGTACTTC
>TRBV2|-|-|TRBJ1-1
CASSEEGVTEAFF
TGTGCCAGCAGTGAAGAGGGGGTCACTGAAGCTTTCTTT
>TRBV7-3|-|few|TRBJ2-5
CASSRRVQETQYF
TGTGCCAGCAGCCGCAGGGTTCAGGAGACCCAGTACTTC
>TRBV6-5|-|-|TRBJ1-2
CASMGFGGLYGYTF
TGTGCCAGCATGGGGTTTGGGGGCCTCTATGGCTACACCTTC
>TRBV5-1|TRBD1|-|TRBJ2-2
CASGGQGWGFTGELFF
TGCGCCAGCGGAGGACAGGGATGGGGTTTCACCGGGGAGCTGTTTTTT
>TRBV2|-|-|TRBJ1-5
CASSGPGGNQPQHF
TGTGCCAGCAGTGGCCCGGGGGGCAATCAGCCCCAGCATTTT
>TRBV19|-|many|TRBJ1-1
CASTERSRAEAFF
TGTGCCAGTACCGAACGCTCACGGGCTGAAGCTTTCTTT
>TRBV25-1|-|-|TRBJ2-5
CASIGDYQETQYF
TGTGCCAGCATAGGGGATTACCAAGAGACCCAGTACTTC
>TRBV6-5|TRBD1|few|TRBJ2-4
CASSRTYHGTGLNIQYF
TGTGCCAGCAGCCGAACTTATCACGGGACAGGGCTAAACATTCAGTACTTC
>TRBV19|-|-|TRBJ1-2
CASSARGYLNGYTF
TGTGCCAGTAGTGCGCGGGGATATCTGAACGGCTACACCTTC
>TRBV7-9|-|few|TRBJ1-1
CASSLASGGLSEAFF
TGTGCCAGCAGCTTAGCGTCCGGGGGCTTATCTGAAGCTTTCTTT
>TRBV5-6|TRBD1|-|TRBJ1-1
CASRAAGGFMNTEAFF
TGTGCCAGCAGGGCGGCAGGGGGTTTTATGAACACTGAAGCTTTCTTT
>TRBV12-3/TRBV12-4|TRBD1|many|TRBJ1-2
CASSRGGNMYGYTF
TGTGCCAGCAGCCGAGGGGGCAATATGTATGGCTACACCTTC
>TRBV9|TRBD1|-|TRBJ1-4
CASSPRTGFDEKLFF
TGTGCCAGCAGCCCCCGGACAGGGTTTGATGAAAAACTGTTTTTT
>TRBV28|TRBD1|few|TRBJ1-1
CASSLRGQPPAGAFF
TGTGCCAGCAGTTTACGGGGACAGCCCCCGGCTGGAGCTTTCTTT
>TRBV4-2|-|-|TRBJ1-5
CASSQDPGGGQPQHF
TGTGCCAGCAGCCAAGATCCCGGGGGTGGCCAGCCCCAGCATTTT
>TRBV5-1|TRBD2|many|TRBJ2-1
CASSLEGLAGPHNEQFF
TGCGCCAGCAGCTTGGAGGGATTAGCGGGGCCTCACAATGAGCAGTTCTTC
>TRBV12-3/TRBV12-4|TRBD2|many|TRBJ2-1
CASSPLAGGYSNEQFF
TGTGCCAGCAGCCCACTAGCGGGGGGCTACAGCAATGAGCAGTTCTTC
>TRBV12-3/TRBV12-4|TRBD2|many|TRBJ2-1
CASSLGLKGEQFF
TGTGCCAGCAGTTTGGGACTAAAGGGTGAGCAGTTCTTC